One sample yielded the 10 T cell receptor beta chains listed below, sequenced in a study of T cells in narcolepsy. TCRdb keeps only in-frame clones here, not all; method: immunoSEQ multiplex PCR. The sample records around 20,000 clones, 92% being singletons. Sequencing was performed on CD45RA- memory CD4+ T cells from PBMCs. The receptor source for this set is a human donor with narcolepsy.

This chain joins TRBV7-6 and TRBJ2-1; 8 bases match TRBD2. The V and J ends lost 5 bases and 6 bases, in that order; junction bases with no gene match: 6. The CDR3 loop spans 14 amino acids. Germline loops: CDR1 SGHVS, CDR2 FNYEAQ. CDR3 nucleotides: TGTGCCAGCAGCGATTCCGGGACTAGCAATGAGCAGTTCTTC. This encodes CASSDSGTSNEQFF. The whole variable domain, filled in from reference TRBV7-6 and TRBJ2-1, reads GAGVSQSPRYKVTKRGQDVALRCDPISGHVSLYWYRQALGQGPEFLTYFNYEAQQDKSGLPNDRFSAERPEGSISTLTIQRTEQRDSAMYRCASSDSGTSNEQFFGPGTRLTVL.

The genes are TRBV27 and TRBJ2-5; D is perhaps TRBD1 (5 bases). V lost 2 bases and J lost 5, with 15 bases in between. Germline loops: CDR1 MNHEY, CDR2 SMNVEV (reference sequence). There are 15 residues in the CDR3. The CDR3 sequence is CASSLDTGRWETQYF. In DNA form, the CDR3 reads TGTGCCAGCAGTTTAGACACAGGCCGCTGGGAGACCCAGTACTTC.

The CDR3 DNA is TGTGCCAGCAGTGCATGGAGCACTGAAGCTTTCTTT. Translation gives CASSAWSTEAFF. This rearrangement joins TRBV2 to TRBJ1-1; D is undetermined. Germline V lookup: CDR1 SNHLY, CDR2 FYNNEI. The CDR3 loop spans 12 amino acids. V was shortened by 4 bases and J by 4 bases, with 7 bases between the two germline ends. The full variable domain, with the rest looked up from reference TRBV2 and TRBJ1-1, is EPEVTQTPSHQVTQMGQEVILRCVPISNHLYFYWYRQILGQKVEFLVSFYNNEISEKSEIFDDQFSVERPDGSNFTLKIRSTKLEDSAMYFCASSAWSTEAFFGQGTRLTVV.

The rearrangement joins TRBV29-1 to TRBJ1-1, with TRBD1 matching 7 bases. Germline V gene lookup returns CDR1 SQVTM and CDR2 ANQGSEA. The CDR3 totals 14 residues. Trimming removed 7 bases from V and 4 bases from J; junction bases left unmatched: 12. This chain's CDR3 is CSGRFQGGATEAFF. The CDR3 coding sequence is TGCAGCGGCCGTTTTCAGGGGGGAGCCACTGAAGCTTTCTTT.

This clone has just a few counts. The chain joins TRBV19 to TRBJ2-7; a weak D match, TRBD1 (5 bases). The CDR3 sequence is 14 residues long. Trimming stripped 3 bases from V and 9 bases from J, with 18 bases between. The germline V gene encodes CDR1 LNHDA and CDR2 SQIVND (reference sequence). The CDR3: CASSMGQGMTGQYF. The CDR3 coding sequence is TGTGCCAGTAGTATGGGCCAGGGTATGACGGGGCAGTACTTC.

This chain joins TRBV11-2 and TRBJ2-1; D remains ambiguous. V lost 2 bases and J lost 1, with 12 bases in between. This CDR3 has 16 amino acids. Germline CDR1 and CDR2: SGHAT and FQNNGV. The CDR3 region is CASSLYMGGSYNEQFF. CDR3 bases: TGTGCCAGCAGCTTATACATGGGCGGTTCCTACAATGAGCAGTTCTTC.

The J gene is TRBJ2-1, the V gene TRBV15, with D perhaps matching TRBD2 (6 bases). Trimming pared 9 bases from V and 10 bases from J, leaving 16 bases between. Germline V gene lookup returns CDR1 LNHNV and CDR2 YYDKDF (reference sequence). CDR3 size: 12 residues. In DNA, the CDR3 is TGTGCCACTGGGTTACTAGCTGTCGAGCAGTTCTTC. This encodes CATGLLAVEQFF.

The chain recombines TRBV7-2 with TRBJ1-1; D unclear. Germline-derived CDR1 and CDR2 are SGHTA and FQGNSA. The V gene lost 5 bases and the J gene lost 1 base, with 8 bases spanning the gap. The CDR3 runs 13 residues. The CDR3 reads CASSPWTNTEAFF. The CDR3 DNA sequence: TGTGCCAGCAGCCCCTGGACGAACACTGAAGCTTTCTTT.

V and J are TRBV15 and TRBJ1-2; no definite D call. CDR3 length: 12 residues. The V and J ends lost 6 bases and 6 bases respectively, with 11 bases between them. Germline lookup yields CDR1 LNHNV and CDR2 YYDKDF (reference sequence). This chain's CDR3 is CATRREGNGYTF. CDR3 coding DNA: TGTGCCACCAGACGAGAAGGGAATGGCTACACCTTC.

This chain links TRBV30 with TRBJ1-5; unclear D gene. CDR1 GTSNPN and CDR2 SVGIG come from the germline V gene (reference sequence). The CDR3 loop spans 13 amino acids. Trimming left V 4 bases short and J 5 bases short, with 12 bases between. CDR3 in amino acids: CAWTADLDQPQHF. The CDR3 DNA reads TGTGCCTGGACGGCCGACCTAGATCAGCCCCAGCATTTT.